Shown below are 30 T cell receptor beta chains from a single sample sequenced in a study of blood T cell repertoires in COVID-19. The repertoire was sequenced with immunoSEQ multiplex PCR; TCRdb's copy has only in-frame clones and lacks some. The data show approximately 150,000 clones, with approximately 91% seen just once and roughly 5% held by the top ten. Material for sequencing was peripheral blood. The receptors derive from a young man with COVID-19, enrolled during active disease.

This rearrangement joins TRBV27 to TRBJ2-3; 11 bases line up with TRBD2. This CDR3 spans 15 amino acids. J gave up 2 bases and V 6 bases, and 4 bases lay outside the gene matches. Germline lookup yields CDR1 MNHEY and CDR2 SMNVEV (reference sequence). CDR3 loop: CASSGTSGHTDTQYF. CDR3 in DNA: TGTGCCAGCAGCGGGACTAGCGGCCACACAGATACGCAGTATTTT.

This clone was counted at least ten times. The chain employs TRBV18 and TRBJ2-5, with 9 bases lining up with TRBD1. Germline CDR1 is KGHSH and CDR2 is LQKENI. The CDR3 loop spans 14 amino acids. Losses at the gene ends were 5 bases for V and 7 bases for J; bases not matched to a gene: 8. CDR3 nucleotide sequence: TGTGCCAGCTCAACCGAGGACAGGGGAGGGACCCAGTACTTC. Its translation: CASSTEDRGGTQYF.

V usage is TRBV18 and J usage is TRBJ1-4; D remains unclear. There are 16 residues in the CDR3. Trimming shortened V by 5 bases and J by 2 bases, and 15 bases separated the two germline ends. CDR1 and CDR2 from the germline V gene are KGHSH and LQKENI. The CDR3 sequence is CASSTSRERTNEKLFF. As DNA, the CDR3 is TGTGCCAGCTCAACCTCTAGGGAGAGGACTAATGAAAAACTGTTTTTT.

The V gene is TRBV6-2 or TRBV6-3, the J gene TRBJ2-7, with no clear D. V lost 4 bases and J 0 bases, leaving 4 bases between the germline ends. The CDR3 consists of 12 residues. Germline lookup yields CDR1 MNHEY and CDR2 SVGEGT. CDR3 DNA sequence: TGTGCCAGCAGTTCTAACTCCTACGAGCAGTACTTC. Encoded protein: CASSSNSYEQYF.

V is TRBV4-1 and J is TRBJ2-5, with a tentative D call TRBD1 (6 bases). The CDR3 covers 14 residues. V was trimmed by 4 bases and J by 1 base, leaving 10 bases between them. Germline loops: CDR1 MGHRA, CDR2 YSYEKL. CDR3 amino acids: CASSRTGTQETQYF. The CDR3 DNA reads TGCGCCAGCAGCCGTACAGGGACCCAAGAGACCCAGTACTTC.

V and J are TRBV6-5 and TRBJ1-1; 7 bases are shared with TRBD1. V trimming: 5 bases; J trimming: 6 bases; junction bases outside the gene matches: 9. The germline V gene has CDR1 MNHEY and CDR2 SVGAGI. The CDR3 totals 14 residues. CDR3 residues: CASSRDRYNAEAFF. The CDR3 DNA sequence: TGTGCCAGCAGTCGGGACAGATATAACGCTGAAGCTTTCTTT.

The CDR3 DNA follows: TGTGCCACCAGTGATCCCCCCGGGACACCCTACAATGAGCAGTTCTTC. Amino acids: CATSDPPGTPYNEQFF. The rearrangement uses TRBV24-1 and TRBJ2-1; D perhaps matches TRBD1 (6 bases). CDR1 and CDR2 from the germline V gene are KGHDR and SFDVKD. This CDR3 spans 16 amino acids. Trimming stripped 3 bases from V and 2 bases from J, with 13 bases between.

J is TRBJ2-7 and V is TRBV28; D gene ambiguous. V was pared by 7 bases and J by 6 bases, with 10 bases between. The length of the CDR3 is 11 residues. CDR1 and CDR2 (germline): MDHEN, SYDVKM. CDR3 residues: CASNHRGEQYF. The CDR3 bases are TGTGCCAGCAACCATAGAGGCGAGCAGTACTTC. Complete variable domain (other parts from reference TRBV28 and TRBJ2-7): DVKVTQSSRYLVKRTGEKVFLECVQDMDHENMFWYRQDPGLGLRLIYFSYDVKMKEKGDIPEGYSVSREKKERFSLILESASTNQTSMYLCASNHRGEQYFGPGTRLTVT.

The chain carries TRBV6-2 or TRBV6-3 and TRBJ1-1; D is unclear. The CDR3 spans 15 residues. The V end was cut by 0 bases, the J end by 0 bases, with 8 bases between. The germline CDR1 and CDR2 sequences are MNHEY and SVGEGT. CDR3 residues: CASSYSYSLNTEAFF. In DNA form, the CDR3 reads TGTGCCAGCAGTTACTCGTACAGCTTGAACACTGAAGCTTTCTTT.

This sequence joins TRBV7-2 and TRBJ2-5; 7 nucleotides line up with TRBD2. The CDR3 runs to 14 residues. The V gene's germline CDR1 is SGHTA and CDR2 FQGNSA. Trimming took 3 bases from V and 5 from J; bases not matched to a gene: 6. Written as DNA, the CDR3 is TGTGCCAGCAGCTTTCCGGGAGGTAGCGAGACCCAGTACTTC. It translates to CASSFPGGSETQYF.

CDR3 nucleotide sequence: TGTGCCAGCAGCTTATCCAGAATTGGACAGCGCTCCTACAATGAGCAGTTCTTC. Its protein product is CASSLSRIGQRSYNEQFF. This sequence joins TRBV7-2 and TRBJ2-1, with a weak D call TRBD1 (6 bases). The CDR3 totals 18 residues. The germline V gene encodes CDR1 SGHTA and CDR2 FQGNSA. Trimming stripped 2 bases from V and 0 bases from J, with 17 bases between.

The chain couples TRBV28 to TRBJ2-7; 7 nucleotides line up with TRBD1. The CDR3 length is 14 residues. Trimming at V came to 5 bases and at J to 3 bases, leaving 7 bases not matched to a gene. Per germline, CDR1 MDHEN and CDR2 SYDVKM. The chain's CDR3 is CASSKPDRFYEQYF. The CDR3 coding sequence is TGTGCCAGCAGTAAACCGGACAGGTTCTACGAGCAGTACTTC.

The V call is TRBV6-1, the J call TRBJ2-1; D remains ambiguous. Germline assignment: CDR1 MNHNS and CDR2 SASEGT. Trimming pared 2 bases from V and 10 bases from J, leaving 12 bases between. This CDR3 has 13 amino acids. CDR3 amino acids: CASSETHRWEQFF. CDR3 in DNA: TGTGCCAGCAGTGAAACGCACAGATGGGAGCAGTTCTTC.

V and J are TRBV21-1 and TRBJ2-3; TRBD2, the table's D call, was not compared with the DNA. TRBV21-1 is an annotated pseudogene. The CDR3 consists of 15 residues. As DNA, the CDR3 is TGTGCCAGCAGTATAGCGGGACTCAGCACAGATACGCAGTATTTT. Translated: CASSIAGLSTDTQYF.

This clone has a single count. This chain joins TRBV6-5 and TRBJ1-1; tentative D call: TRBD1 (5 bases). The germline V gene encodes CDR1 MNHEY and CDR2 SVGAGI. V dropped 5 bases and J dropped 4 bases, with 11 bases sitting between them. CDR3 length: 13 residues. In DNA, the CDR3 is TGTGCCAGCAGTACTACAGGTGGCACTGAAGCTTTCTTT. It translates to CASSTTGGTEAFF.

This clone was seen just once. The rearrangement links TRBV5-4 to TRBJ2-1; no firm D call. Germline CDR1 SGHNT, CDR2 YYREEE (reference sequence). V was pared by 0 bases and J by 4 bases, with 8 bases between. The CDR3 sequence is 14 residues long. In nucleotides, the CDR3 is TGTGCCAGCAGCTTGGCCACAGAATACAATGAGCAGTTCTTC. Translated, it gives CASSLATEYNEQFF.

V and J are TRBV19 and TRBJ2-5; possible D gene TRBD2, 7 bases. CDR3 length equals 16 residues. The germline gives CDR1 LNHDA, CDR2 SQIVND (reference sequence). The germline V and J ends were trimmed by 2 bases and 5 bases, with 18 bases remaining between them. The CDR3 is CASSIRSMGGRETQYF. CDR3 in DNA: TGTGCCAGTAGTATAAGGTCAATGGGGGGGCGCGAGACCCAGTACTTC.

This clone was detected only a few times. CDR3 sequence reads: CASSPSGERSTYEQYF. The CDR3 DNA follows: TGTGCCAGCAGCCCCTCGGGGGAGCGCTCGACCTACGAGCAGTACTTC. The chain couples TRBV5-4 to TRBJ2-7, with D possibly being TRBD2 (6 bases). The CDR3 sequence is 16 residues long. Germline V lookup: CDR1 SGHNT, CDR2 YYREEE (reference sequence). V was shortened by 4 bases and J by 2 bases, with 19 bases between the two germline ends.

The V call is TRBV27, the J call TRBJ1-5; 11 bases match TRBD1. The CDR3 is made up of 16 amino acids. Germline CDR1 and CDR2: MNHEY and SMNVEV (reference sequence). V shed 11 bases, J shed 6 bases, and the junction held 15 bases outside the gene matches. The CDR3 protein is CAGDRTGGRRTQPQHF. Written as DNA, the CDR3 is TGTGCCGGCGACCGGACAGGGGGCCGAAGGACTCAGCCCCAGCATTTT.

This rearrangement joins TRBV28 to TRBJ2-5; no reliable D call. Germline V CDR1 and CDR2: MDHEN, SYDVKM. The V end lost 5 bases, the J end lost 5 bases, and 9 bases lay between the germline ends. The CDR3 loop spans 12 amino acids. The CDR3 protein is CASSRIRETQYF. The CDR3 DNA reads TGTGCCAGCAGTCGGATCAGGGAGACCCAGTACTTC.

The chain combines TRBV28 with TRBJ2-2; TRBD2 is a possible D gene (6 bases). Germline CDR1 and CDR2: MDHEN and SYDVKM. The CDR3 is 16 residues long. Trimming left V 2 bases short and J 4 bases short, with 14 bases between. The CDR3 is CASSLESRRGTGELFF. The CDR3 DNA follows: TGTGCCAGCAGTTTAGAGTCCCGGAGGGGCACCGGGGAGCTGTTTTTT.

CDR3 protein: CASSHASSGIYGYTF. In DNA, the CDR3 is TGCGCCAGCAGCCACGCGTCCTCGGGGATCTATGGCTACACCTTC. The chain employs TRBV4-3 and TRBJ1-2; D not certain. Germline CDR1 reads LGHNA; CDR2 reads YSLEER. The CDR3 runs 15 residues. Trimming shortened V by 3 bases and J by 4 bases, and 15 bases separated the two germline ends.

V gene TRBV4-3 combines with J gene TRBJ2-7; D remains ambiguous. The V gene's germline CDR1 is LGHNA and CDR2 YSLEER. CDR3 length: 14 amino acids. V was shortened by 1 base and J by 0 bases, with 7 bases between the two germline ends. The CDR3 loop is CASSQGRSSYEQYF. DNA of the CDR3: TGCGCCAGCAGCCAAGGTCGGAGCTCCTACGAGCAGTACTTC.

This clone was counted once. The chain combines TRBV18 with TRBJ2-2, with a possible D match to TRBD2 (6 bases). Germline CDR1 and CDR2: KGHSH and LQKENI. This CDR3 spans 16 amino acids. Trimming removed 3 bases at V and 4 bases at J, with 15 bases between. The CDR3 coding sequence is TGTGCCAGCTCACCCTCTGGAGGGACTGGCACCGGGGAGCTGTTTTTT. Amino acid sequence: CASSPSGGTGTGELFF. Variable domain in full (rest from reference TRBV18 and TRBJ2-2): NAGVMQNPRHLVRRRGQEARLRCSPMKGHSHVYWYRQLPEEGLKFMVYLQKENIIDESGMPKERFSAEFPKEGPSILRIQQVVRGDSAAYFCASSPSGGTGTGELFFGEGSRLTVL.

V usage is TRBV9 and J usage is TRBJ2-7; 14 bases are a match to TRBD2. Germline assignment: CDR1 SGDLS and CDR2 YYNGEE. Trimming took 3 bases from V and 3 from J; bases not matched to a gene: 8. The CDR3 totals 17 residues. CDR3 loop: CASSDGTSGSNLYEQYF. In DNA form, the CDR3 reads TGTGCCAGCAGCGACGGGACTAGCGGGAGTAACCTCTACGAGCAGTACTTC.

The rearrangement joins TRBV4-3 to TRBJ2-1; TRBD2 matches at 11 bases. The CDR3 runs 18 residues. The J segment lost 6 bases and the V segment lost 5 bases, leaving 15 bases of the junction unmatched. Germline V lookup: CDR1 LGHNA, CDR2 YSLEER. The CDR3 loop is CASSSEPVTSGSANEQFF. Written as DNA, the CDR3 is TGCGCCAGCAGCTCAGAGCCGGTCACTAGCGGGAGTGCCAATGAGCAGTTCTTC.

The CDR3 DNA is TGTGCCAGCAGCTTGACAGGTTTTCAGCCTGGAAACACCATATATTTT. Translated: CASSLTGFQPGNTIYF. The chain employs TRBV7-6 and TRBJ1-3; perhaps TRBD1 as D (6 bases). Germline loops: CDR1 SGHVS, CDR2 FNYEAQ. Trimming left V 3 bases short and J 2 bases short, with 14 bases between. The CDR3 has 16 residues.

This rearrangement joins TRBV29-1 to TRBJ2-7, with TRBD1 as a possible D gene (6 bases). Germline V CDR1 and CDR2: SQVTM, ANQGSEA. The CDR3 length is 11 residues. V gave up 7 bases and J gave up 2 bases, with 9 bases separating them. The CDR3 region is CSASGAYEQYF. In nucleotides, the CDR3 is TGCAGCGCCTCAGGGGCCTACGAGCAGTACTTC.

The chain recombines TRBV5-1 with TRBJ2-7; 7 bases are a match to TRBD2. The germline gives CDR1 SGHRS, CDR2 YFSETQ. The CDR3 totals 17 residues. Trimming took 0 bases from V and 0 from J; bases not matched to a gene: 9. The CDR3 DNA sequence: TGCGCCAGCAGCTTGGGAGTGGGAGGGAGCTACTCCTACGAGCAGTACTTC. This gives the protein CASSLGVGGSYSYEQYF.

The chain has TRBV5-6 and TRBJ1-1; no clear D. Germline loops: CDR1 SGHDT, CDR2 YYEEEE. This CDR3 is built from 13 residues. V lost 0 bases and J 6 bases, leaving 9 bases between the germline ends. CDR3 in DNA: TGTGCCAGCAGCTTGGAGAGGGAGGCTGAAGCTTTCTTT. It yields the protein CASSLEREAEAFF.